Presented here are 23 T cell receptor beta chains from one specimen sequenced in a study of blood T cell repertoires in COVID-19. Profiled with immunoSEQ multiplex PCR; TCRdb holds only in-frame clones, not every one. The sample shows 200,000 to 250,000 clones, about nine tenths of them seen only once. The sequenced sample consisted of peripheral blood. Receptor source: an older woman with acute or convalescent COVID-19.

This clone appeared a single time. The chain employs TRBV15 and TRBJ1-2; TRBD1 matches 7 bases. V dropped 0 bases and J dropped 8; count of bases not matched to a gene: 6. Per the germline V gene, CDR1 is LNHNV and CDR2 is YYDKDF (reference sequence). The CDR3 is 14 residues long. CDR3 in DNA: TGTGCCACCAGCAGAGATGCCAGGGGGTACGGCTACACCTTC. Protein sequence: CATSRDARGYGYTF.

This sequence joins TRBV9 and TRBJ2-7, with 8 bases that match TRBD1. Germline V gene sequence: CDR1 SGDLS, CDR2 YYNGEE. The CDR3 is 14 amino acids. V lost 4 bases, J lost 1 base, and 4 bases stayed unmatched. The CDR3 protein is CASSQGDRSYEQYF. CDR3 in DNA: TGTGCCAGCAGCCAAGGGGACAGGTCCTACGAGCAGTACTTC.

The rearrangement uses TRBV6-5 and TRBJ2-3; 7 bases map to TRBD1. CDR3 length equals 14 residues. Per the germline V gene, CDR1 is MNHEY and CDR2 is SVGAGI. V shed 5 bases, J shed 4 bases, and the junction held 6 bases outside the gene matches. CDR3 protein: CASSKRTGADTQYF. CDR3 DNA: TGTGCCAGCAGTAAGAGGACAGGAGCAGATACGCAGTATTTT.

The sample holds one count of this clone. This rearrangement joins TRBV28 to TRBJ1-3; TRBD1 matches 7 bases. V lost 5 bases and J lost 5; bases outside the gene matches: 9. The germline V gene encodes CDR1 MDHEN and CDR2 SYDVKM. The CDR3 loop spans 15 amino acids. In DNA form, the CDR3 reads TGTGCCAGCAGTCCTCGACAGGGACAACGAAACACCATATATTTT. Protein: CASSPRQGQRNTIYF.

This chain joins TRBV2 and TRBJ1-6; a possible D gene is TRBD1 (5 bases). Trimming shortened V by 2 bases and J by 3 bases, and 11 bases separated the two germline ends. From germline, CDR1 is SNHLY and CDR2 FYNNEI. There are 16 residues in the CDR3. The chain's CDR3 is CASSEKGTGYNSPLHF. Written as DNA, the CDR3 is TGTGCCAGCAGTGAAAAGGGTACAGGCTATAATTCACCCCTCCACTTT.

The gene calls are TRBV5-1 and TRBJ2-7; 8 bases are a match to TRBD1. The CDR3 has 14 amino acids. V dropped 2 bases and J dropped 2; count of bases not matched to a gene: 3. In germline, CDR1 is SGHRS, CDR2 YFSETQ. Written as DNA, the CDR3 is TGCGCCAGCAGCTTATCGGGACAGGCCTACGAGCAGTACTTC. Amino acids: CASSLSGQAYEQYF.

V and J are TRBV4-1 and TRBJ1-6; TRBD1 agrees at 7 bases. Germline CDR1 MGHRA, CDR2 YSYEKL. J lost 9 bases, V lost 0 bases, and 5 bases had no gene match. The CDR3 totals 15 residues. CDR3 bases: TGCGCCAGCAGCCAAGAACCAGGGGGTGTTTCACCCCTCCACTTT. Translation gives CASSQEPGGVSPLHF.

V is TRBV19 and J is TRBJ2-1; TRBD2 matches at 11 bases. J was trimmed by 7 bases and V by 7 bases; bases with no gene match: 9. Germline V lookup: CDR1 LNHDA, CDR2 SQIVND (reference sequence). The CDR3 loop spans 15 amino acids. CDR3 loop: CASMVSASGRNEQFF. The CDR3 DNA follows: TGTGCCAGTATGGTCAGCGCTAGCGGGAGGAATGAGCAGTTCTTC. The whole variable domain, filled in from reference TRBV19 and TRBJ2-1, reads DGGITQSPKYLFRKEGQNVTLSCEQNLNHDAMYWYRQDPGQGLRLIYYSQIVNDFQKGDIAEGYSVSREKKESFPLTVTSAQKNPTAFYLCASMVSASGRNEQFFGPGTRLTVL.

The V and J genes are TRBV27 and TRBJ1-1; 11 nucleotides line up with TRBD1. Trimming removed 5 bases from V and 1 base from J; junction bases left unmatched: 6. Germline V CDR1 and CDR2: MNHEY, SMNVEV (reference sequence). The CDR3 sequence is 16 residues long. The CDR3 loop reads CASSKGTGGANTEAFF. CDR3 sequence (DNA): TGTGCCAGCAGTAAAGGGACAGGGGGGGCGAACACTGAAGCTTTCTTT.

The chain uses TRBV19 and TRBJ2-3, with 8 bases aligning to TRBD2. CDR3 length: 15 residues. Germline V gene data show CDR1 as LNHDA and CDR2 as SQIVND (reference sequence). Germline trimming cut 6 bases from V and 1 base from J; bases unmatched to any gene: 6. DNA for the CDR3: TGTGCCAGTAGACGCCTCGGGGGGGGCACAGATACGCAGTATTTT. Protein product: CASRRLGGGTDTQYF. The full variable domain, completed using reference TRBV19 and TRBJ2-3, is DGGITQSPKYLFRKEGQNVTLSCEQNLNHDAMYWYRQDPGQGLRLIYYSQIVNDFQKGDIAEGYSVSREKKESFPLTVTSAQKNPTAFYLCASRRLGGGTDTQYFGPGTRLTVL.

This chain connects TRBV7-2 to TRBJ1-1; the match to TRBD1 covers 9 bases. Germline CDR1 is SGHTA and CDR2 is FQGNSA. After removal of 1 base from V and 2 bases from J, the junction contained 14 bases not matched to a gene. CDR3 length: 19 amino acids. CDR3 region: CASSLGTGTGFRINTEAFF. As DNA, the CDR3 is TGTGCCAGCAGCTTAGGAACCGGGACAGGGTTCAGGATAAACACTGAAGCTTTCTTT.

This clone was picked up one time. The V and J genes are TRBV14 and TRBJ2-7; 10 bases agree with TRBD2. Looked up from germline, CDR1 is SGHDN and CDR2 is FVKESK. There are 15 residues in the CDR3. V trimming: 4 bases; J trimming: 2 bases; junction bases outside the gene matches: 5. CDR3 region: CASSRSLAGAYEQYF. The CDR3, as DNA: TGTGCCAGCAGCCGAAGCCTAGCGGGAGCCTACGAGCAGTACTTC. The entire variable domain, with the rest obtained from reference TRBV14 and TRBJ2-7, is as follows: EAGVTQFPSHSVIEKGQTVTLRCDPISGHDNLYWYRRVMGKEIKFLLHFVKESKQDESGMPNNRFLAERTGGTYSTLKVQPAELEDSGVYFCASSRSLAGAYEQYFGPGTRLTVT.

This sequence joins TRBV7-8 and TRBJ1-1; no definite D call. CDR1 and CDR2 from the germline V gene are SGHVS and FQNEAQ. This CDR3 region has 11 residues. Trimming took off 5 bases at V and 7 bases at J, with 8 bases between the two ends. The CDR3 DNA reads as TGTGCCAGCAGCACTACCCTTGAAGCTTTCTTT. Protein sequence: CASSTTLEAFF.

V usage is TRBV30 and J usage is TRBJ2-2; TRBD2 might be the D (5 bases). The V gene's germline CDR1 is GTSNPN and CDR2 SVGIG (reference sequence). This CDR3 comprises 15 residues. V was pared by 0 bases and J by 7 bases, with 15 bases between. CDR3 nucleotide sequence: TGTGCCTGGAGTGTAGGGCTAGCTAAGGGCGGGGAGCTGTTTTTT. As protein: CAWSVGLAKGGELFF.

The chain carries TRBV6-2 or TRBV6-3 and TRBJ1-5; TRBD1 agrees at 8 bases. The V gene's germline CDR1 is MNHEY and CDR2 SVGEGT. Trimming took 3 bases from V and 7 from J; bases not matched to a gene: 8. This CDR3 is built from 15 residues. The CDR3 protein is CASSYSTGVGQPQHF. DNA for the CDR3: TGTGCCAGCAGTTATTCGACAGGGGTAGGGCAGCCCCAGCATTTT.

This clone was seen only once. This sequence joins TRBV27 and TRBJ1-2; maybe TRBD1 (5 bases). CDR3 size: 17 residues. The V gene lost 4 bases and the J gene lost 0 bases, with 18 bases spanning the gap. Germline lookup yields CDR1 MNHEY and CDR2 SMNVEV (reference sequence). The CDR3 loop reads CASSSQVRGETNYGYTF. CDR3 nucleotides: TGTGCCAGCAGTTCTCAGGTTCGGGGGGAAACTAACTATGGCTACACCTTC.

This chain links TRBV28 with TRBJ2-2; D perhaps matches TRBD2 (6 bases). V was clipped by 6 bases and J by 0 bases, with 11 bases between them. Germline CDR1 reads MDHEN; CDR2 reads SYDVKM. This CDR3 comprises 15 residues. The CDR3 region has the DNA TGTGCCAGCAGAGGAGGGAACCCGAACACCGGGGAGCTGTTTTTT. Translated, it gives CASRGGNPNTGELFF.

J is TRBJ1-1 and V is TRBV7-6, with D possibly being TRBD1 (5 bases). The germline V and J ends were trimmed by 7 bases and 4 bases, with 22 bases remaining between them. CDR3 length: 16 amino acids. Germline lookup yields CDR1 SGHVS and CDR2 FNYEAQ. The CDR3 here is CASTLGAGVGSTEAFF. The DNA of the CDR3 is TGTGCCAGCACCCTAGGGGCGGGGGTCGGTTCCACTGAAGCTTTCTTT.

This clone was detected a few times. CDR3 coding DNA: TGTGCCATCAGTGAGTCGGGACAGGCGAATCAGCCCCAGCATTTT. Amino acids: CAISESGQANQPQHF. The V and J genes are TRBV10-3 and TRBJ1-5; 8 bases align to TRBD1. This CDR3 is 15 amino acids long. V gave up 0 bases and J gave up 4 bases; unmatched junction bases: 2. Germline CDR1 is ENHRY and CDR2 is SYGVKD.

As DNA, the CDR3 is TGTGCCAGTAGTAGGTTGGGGGCTAGCGAGCAGTACTTC. As protein: CASSRLGASEQYF. This rearrangement joins TRBV19 to TRBJ2-7, with D tentatively TRBD1 (6 bases). The CDR3 spans 13 residues. The V gene's germline CDR1 is LNHDA and CDR2 SQIVND (reference sequence). The V end lost 4 bases, the J end lost 6 bases, and 13 bases lay between the germline ends.

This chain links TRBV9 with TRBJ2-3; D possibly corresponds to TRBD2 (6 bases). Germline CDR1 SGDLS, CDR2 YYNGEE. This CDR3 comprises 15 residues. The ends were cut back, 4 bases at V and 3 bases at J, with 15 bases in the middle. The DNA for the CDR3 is TGTGCCAGCAGCTCCCGGGGGATGGGGACAGATACGCAGTATTTT. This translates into CASSSRGMGTDTQYF.

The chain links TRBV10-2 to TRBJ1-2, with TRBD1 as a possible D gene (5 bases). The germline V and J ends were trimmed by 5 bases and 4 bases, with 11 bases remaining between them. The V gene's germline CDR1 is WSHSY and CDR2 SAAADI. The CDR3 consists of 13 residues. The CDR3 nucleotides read TGCGCCAGCAGTAGACAGTCTAGCTATGGCTACACCTTC. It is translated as CASSRQSSYGYTF.

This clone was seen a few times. The CDR3 DNA follows: TGTGCCAGCAGTTACTCGACCAGGGGAGAACTAGCTTTCTTT. Protein product: CASSYSTRGELAFF. This rearrangement joins TRBV6-5 to TRBJ1-1; a weak D match, TRBD1 (6 bases). Germline V gives CDR1 MNHEY, CDR2 SVGAGI. The CDR3 is 14 residues long. V was trimmed by 0 bases and J by 10 bases, leaving 15 bases between them.